These 32 T cell receptor beta chains originate from one sample sequenced in a study of T cells in Graves' hyperthyroidism and ophthalmopathy. Amplification of TCR beta CDR3 regions was performed using RNA transcripts as template. First-round RT-PCR targeting the TCR CDR3 was performed with the HTBI primer set. TCRdb reanalysed the multiplex PCR reads using MiXCR and keeps one entry per CDR3 protein. This table has 600,000 or so distinct CDR3 sequences, roughly 17% appearing once. Sequenced: blood. The receptors stem from a woman aged 25 to 39 with Graves' hyperthyroidism.

This chain uses TRBV4-2 with TRBJ2-1; 7 positions match TRBD2. V was pared by 7 bases and J by 5 bases, with 5 bases of the junction left unmatched. The CDR3 is made up of 13 amino acids. CDR1 is LGHNA, CDR2 YNFKEQ, per germline. Here the CDR3 reads CASNQREDNEQFF. CDR3 coding DNA: TGTGCCAGCAACCAGCGGGAAGACAATGAGCAGTTCTTC.

This clonotype was found many times. The chain has TRBV14 and TRBJ2-3, with 8 nucleotides matching TRBD2. The CDR3 loop spans 15 amino acids. V was pared by 1 base and J by 5 bases, with 5 bases of the junction left unmatched. The germline V gene has CDR1 SGHDN and CDR2 FVKESK. The CDR3 is CASSQATGGLDTQYF. CDR3 DNA: TGTGCCAGCAGCCAAGCGACGGGAGGGCTAGATACGCAGTATTTT. Together with reference TRBV14 and TRBJ2-3, the CDR3 gives the full variable domain: EAGVTQFPSHSVIEKGQTVTLRCDPISGHDNLYWYRRVMGKEIKFLLHFVKESKQDESGMPNNRFLAERTGGTYSTLKVQPAELEDSGVYFCASSQATGGLDTQYFGPGTRLTVL.

Many counts were recorded for this clonotype. The chain is built from TRBV28 and TRBJ2-7; TRBD2 aligns across 8 bases. The V gene end was trimmed by 7 bases and the J gene end by 2 bases; junction bases not matched to a gene: 10. This CDR3 comprises 15 residues. Germline-derived CDR1 and CDR2 are MDHEN and SYDVKM. The CDR3: CASTAGGVKAYEQYF. CDR3 in DNA: TGTGCCAGCACCGCCGGGGGGGTAAAGGCCTACGAGCAGTACTTC.

This clonotype was recorded at least ten times. The chain uses TRBV18 and TRBJ2-1; TRBD2 matches at 8 bases. The junction had 3 bases not matched to a gene; V was cut back by 3 bases and J by 5 bases. Germline V lookup: CDR1 KGHSH, CDR2 LQKENI. CDR3 length: 14 amino acids. CDR3 region: CASSPGTRNNEQFF. DNA of the CDR3: TGTGCCAGCTCACCCGGGACTAGAAACAATGAGCAGTTCTTC.

This clonotype turned up a few times. The rearrangement uses TRBV18 and TRBJ2-2; D not resolved. The CDR3 length is 16 residues. Germline V lookup: CDR1 KGHSH, CDR2 LQKENI. Trimming took off 2 bases at V and 7 bases at J, with 17 bases between the two ends. The CDR3 region is CASSPFSSALLGELFF. The CDR3 nucleotides are TGTGCCAGCTCACCATTCTCCAGCGCTCTACTCGGGGAGCTGTTTTTT.

This clonotype was picked up many times. The rearrangement links TRBV12-3 or TRBV12-4 to TRBJ2-1; perhaps TRBD1 as D (6 bases). V lost 5 bases and J lost 2, with 7 bases in between. CDR3 length equals 13 residues. CDR3 protein: CASSQGPYNEQFF. Here the CDR3 DNA reads TGTGCCAGCAGTCAGGGGCCCTACAATGAGCAGTTCTTC.

In this sample, this clonotype turned up a few times. Since a much larger clone is just one base distant, this may be a read error. This sequence joins TRBV2 and TRBJ1-6; D uncertain. This CDR3 has 14 amino acids. The V gene's germline CDR1 is SNHLY and CDR2 FYNNEI. Trimming left V 6 bases short and J 0 bases short, with 6 bases between. The DNA of the CDR3 is TGTGCCAGCAGGCTGAGCTCCTATAATTCACCCCTCCACTTT. Encoded protein: CASRLSSYNSPLHF. The full variable domain, rest sourced from reference TRBV2 and TRBJ1-6, is EPEVTQTPSHQVTQMGQEVILRCVPISNHLYFYWYRQILGQKVEFLVSFYNNEISEKSEIFDDQFSVERPDGSNFTLKIRSTKLEDSAMYFCASRLSSYNSPLHFGNGTRLTVT.

This clonotype was recorded many times. The chain has TRBV18 and TRBJ1-1, with 8 nucleotides matching TRBD1. The CDR3 loop spans 15 amino acids. Germline values: CDR1 KGHSH, CDR2 LQKENI. V lost 1 base, J lost 6 bases, and 7 bases stayed unmatched. The chain's CDR3 is CASSPLRQGWSEAFF. The CDR3 DNA sequence: TGTGCCAGCTCACCACTCCGACAGGGGTGGTCTGAAGCTTTCTTT. The variable domain in full, with the rest retrieved from reference TRBV18 and TRBJ1-1, is NAGVMQNPRHLVRRRGQEARLRCSPMKGHSHVYWYRQLPEEGLKFMVYLQKENIIDESGMPKERFSAEFPKEGPSILRIQQVVRGDSAAYFCASSPLRQGWSEAFFGQGTRLTVV.

This clonotype was seen many times. J is TRBJ2-1 and V is TRBV27; perhaps TRBD1 as D (6 bases). The CDR3 covers 17 residues. Germline lookup yields CDR1 MNHEY and CDR2 SMNVEV (reference sequence). V was trimmed by 5 bases and J by 8 bases, leaving 25 bases between them. This chain's CDR3 is CASSADSLGFRGDEQFF. The CDR3, as DNA: TGTGCCAGCAGTGCTGACTCGCTCGGGTTCAGGGGAGATGAGCAGTTCTTC.

This clonotype was seen a few times. V and J are TRBV6-5 and TRBJ2-1; D is undetermined. The germline CDR1 and CDR2 sequences are MNHEY and SVGAGI. This CDR3 is built from 14 residues. The V end was cut by 6 bases, the J end by 5 bases, with 14 bases between. CDR3: CASSLPALDNEQFF. The DNA for the CDR3 is TGTGCCAGCAGCCTCCCAGCGCTGGACAATGAGCAGTTCTTC.

This clonotype showed up many times. The chain carries TRBV18 and TRBJ1-2; D unresolved. Germline CDR1 is KGHSH and CDR2 is LQKENI. V was shortened by 3 bases and J by 2 bases, with 7 bases between the two germline ends. This CDR3 has 13 residues. The CDR3 region is CASSPDDNYGYTF. CDR3 in DNA: TGTGCCAGCTCACCGGACGACAACTATGGCTACACCTTC. Filled out from reference TRBV18 and TRBJ1-2, the complete variable domain reads NAGVMQNPRHLVRRRGQEARLRCSPMKGHSHVYWYRQLPEEGLKFMVYLQKENIIDESGMPKERFSAEFPKEGPSILRIQQVVRGDSAAYFCASSPDDNYGYTFGSGTRLTVV.

The chain has TRBV27 and TRBJ2-1; 8 nucleotides line up with TRBD2. J gave up 4 bases and V 5 bases, and 13 bases lay outside the gene matches. The germline CDR1 and CDR2 sequences are MNHEY and SMNVEV (reference sequence). The CDR3 is 17 residues long. Here the CDR3 reads CASSSWSAGERYNEQFF. CDR3 nucleotide sequence: TGTGCCAGCAGTAGCTGGTCAGCGGGAGAGCGTTACAATGAGCAGTTCTTC.

The V gene is TRBV4-2, the J gene TRBJ2-3, with 12 bases aligning to TRBD2. V dropped 2 bases and J dropped 0; count of bases not matched to a gene: 12. The V gene's germline CDR1 is LGHNA and CDR2 YNFKEQ. This CDR3 spans 20 amino acids. CDR3 protein: CASSQKRASGRAWSTDTQYF. CDR3 DNA sequence: TGTGCCAGCAGCCAAAAAAGGGCTAGCGGGAGGGCCTGGAGCACAGATACGCAGTATTTT.

The J gene is TRBJ1-2, the V gene TRBV30; no clear D. The CDR3 has 14 residues. Germline CDR1 and CDR2: GTSNPN and SVGIG (reference sequence). Trimming shortened V by 5 bases and J by 4 bases, and 17 bases separated the two germline ends. CDR3 sequence: CAWLWGTPSYGYTF. CDR3 in DNA: TGTGCCTGGCTGTGGGGTACACCGAGCTATGGCTACACCTTC. Looking up the rest from reference TRBV30 and TRBJ1-2 gives the full variable domain: SQTIHQWPATLVQPVGSPLSLECTVEGTSNPNLYWYRQAAGRGLQLLFYSVGIGQISSEVPQNLSASRPQDRQFILSSKKLLLSDSGFYLCAWLWGTPSYGYTFGSGTRLTVV.

This clonotype was seen repeatedly, ten times or more. The CDR3 sequence: CASSRGSGVPSYNEQFF. For the CDR3, the DNA is TGCGCCAGCAGCCGGGGGTCAGGGGTTCCCTCCTACAATGAGCAGTTCTTC. The chain employs TRBV4-1 and TRBJ2-1, with D possibly being TRBD1 (6 bases). Trimming cost V 4 bases and J 0 bases, with 16 bases left between them. This CDR3 spans 17 amino acids. The germline V gene has CDR1 MGHRA and CDR2 YSYEKL.

This clonotype turned up a few times. Written as DNA, the CDR3 is TGTGCCAGCAGTTTAGCAAGAACAACTAATGAAAAACTGTTTTTT. It codes for CASSLARTTNEKLFF. The V gene is TRBV12-3 or TRBV12-4, the J gene TRBJ1-4; no clear D. V was pared by 0 bases and J by 0 bases, with 5 bases between. The CDR3 loop spans 15 amino acids.

This clonotype has only a few counts. The V and J genes are TRBV15 and TRBJ2-5; D might be TRBD2 (5 bases). Germline V gene lookup returns CDR1 LNHNV and CDR2 YYDKDF (reference sequence). The CDR3 totals 14 residues. The V and J ends lost 3 bases and 3 bases respectively, with 11 bases between them. CDR3 DNA: TGTGCCACCAGCAGGGCTTGGGAGAAAGAGACCCAGTACTTC. Protein: CATSRAWEKETQYF. The variable domain in full, with the rest retrieved from reference TRBV15 and TRBJ2-5, is DAMVIQNPRYQVTQFGKPVTLSCSQTLNHNVMYWYQQKSSQAPKLLFHYYDKDFNNEADTPDNFQSRRPNTSFCFLDIRSPGLGDTAMYLCATSRAWEKETQYFGPGTRLLVL.

This clonotype was found many times. The rearrangement joins TRBV20-1 to TRBJ1-2; the D gene is possibly TRBD1 (5 bases). From germline, CDR1 is DFQATT and CDR2 SNEGSKA (reference sequence). The CDR3 sequence is 12 residues long. The V end was cut by 1 base, the J end by 5 bases, with 8 bases between. The DNA of the CDR3 is TGCAGTGCTAGAGTAAGGGGTTATGGCTACACCTTC. As protein: CSARVRGYGYTF.

There are a few counts of this clonotype. The chain links TRBV3-1 to TRBJ2-7; no clear D gene. Per the germline V gene, CDR1 is LGHDT and CDR2 is YNNKEL (reference sequence). This CDR3 contains 12 residues. Trimming took off 0 bases at V and 6 bases at J, with 6 bases between the two ends. Here the CDR3 reads CASSQESSEQYF. The CDR3 bases are TGTGCCAGCAGCCAAGAAAGTTCCGAGCAGTACTTC.

The sample holds many counts of this clonotype. The chain couples TRBV7-9 to TRBJ2-7, with D uncertain. With 4 bases removed from V and 3 bases from J, the gap between germline ends came to 7 bases. This CDR3 has 12 residues. Germline V gives CDR1 SEHNR, CDR2 FQNEAQ (reference sequence). The CDR3 here is CASSWTDYEQYF. The CDR3, as DNA: TGTGCCAGCAGCTGGACCGACTACGAGCAGTACTTC.

This clonotype was seen a handful of times. The gene calls are TRBV29-1 and TRBJ2-7; possibly TRBD1 or TRBD2 for D (5 bases each). The CDR3 runs to 11 residues. CDR1 is SQVTM, CDR2 ANQGSEA, per germline. With 7 bases removed from V and 5 bases from J, the gap between germline ends came to 12 bases. The CDR3 loop reads CSAGPGHEQYF. CDR3 nucleotide sequence: TGCAGCGCGGGGCCCGGTCACGAGCAGTACTTC.

This clonotype occurred many times. This chain connects TRBV20-1 to TRBJ2-7; D is uncertain. The CDR3 loop spans 14 amino acids. V lost 5 bases, J lost 4 bases, and 18 bases lay in between. Germline CDR1 DFQATT, CDR2 SNEGSKA (reference sequence). CDR3 in amino acids: CSADEPGRGYEQYF. CDR3 coding DNA: TGCAGTGCTGACGAACCTGGAAGAGGATACGAGCAGTACTTC.

Regarding this clonotype: A much larger clone lies one base from this, so it may be a read error. V usage is TRBV9 and J usage is TRBJ2-1; 8 bases match TRBD2. The DNA matches TRBJ2-7 better at its end, which makes the J call doubtful. The CDR3 spans 16 residues. Germline CDR1 is SGDLS and CDR2 is YYNGEE. The CDR3 bases are TGTGCCAGCAGCGGTAGTCTAGCGGGCTCCTACAATGAGCAGTACTTC. Translated: CASSGSLAGSYNEQYF.

The chain couples TRBV7-9 to TRBJ2-2; 7 bases fit TRBD1. Germline lookup yields CDR1 SEHNR and CDR2 FQNEAQ (reference sequence). V lost 2 bases, J lost 6 bases, and 6 bases stayed unmatched. This CDR3 spans 15 amino acids. DNA for the CDR3: TGTGCCAGCAGCTTACTCGACAGGGAATCCGGGGAGCTGTTTTTT. Residues: CASSLLDRESGELFF.

CDR3 region: CTSSLGGPQETQYF. As DNA, the CDR3 is TGTACCAGCAGCTTGGGTGGTCCTCAAGAGACCCAGTACTTC. The chain carries TRBV7-2 and TRBJ2-5, with D unresolved. This CDR3 comprises 14 residues. The V gene lost 3 bases and the J gene lost 2 bases, with 10 bases spanning the gap. Germline lookup yields CDR1 SGHTA and CDR2 FQGNSA.

Concerning this clonotype: A much larger clonotype is one base distant, so this may be a read error. The chain has TRBV4-1 and TRBJ2-7, with D possibly matching TRBD1 (6 bases). Germline values: CDR1 MGHRA, CDR2 YSYEKL. The CDR3 runs 16 residues. The CDR3 sequence: CASSQEGARGRYEHYF. The CDR3 DNA follows: TGCGCCAGCAGCCAAGAAGGGGCCAGGGGCAGGTACGAGCATTACTTC.

This CDR3 is CSATAWGGRRDTQYF. As DNA, the CDR3 is TGCAGTGCTACGGCCTGGGGAGGGAGGCGGGATACGCAGTATTTT. The chain employs TRBV20-1 and TRBJ2-3, with 7 bases lining up with TRBD2. V lost 4 bases, J lost 6 bases, and 13 bases stayed unmatched. CDR1 is DFQATT and CDR2 is SNEGSKA in the germline V gene (reference sequence). CDR3 length: 15 amino acids.

This clonotype was counted many times. The chain couples TRBV27 to TRBJ2-3; 11 bases align to TRBD2. Germline V lookup: CDR1 MNHEY, CDR2 SMNVEV (reference sequence). This CDR3 has 16 residues. V lost 5 bases and J lost 2; bases outside the gene matches: 6. CDR3 sequence reads: CASSPGLAETTDTQYF. The CDR3 DNA sequence: TGTGCCAGCAGTCCGGGACTAGCGGAGACCACAGATACGCAGTATTTT.

This clonotype has a handful of counts. V usage is TRBV7-9 and J usage is TRBJ2-3, with 10 bases aligning to TRBD2. J lost 4 bases, V lost 6 bases, and 7 bases had no gene match. This CDR3 region has 15 residues. Germline assignment: CDR1 SEHNR and CDR2 FQNEAQ (reference sequence). The CDR3 DNA sequence: TGTGCCAGCAGTCTAGCGGGAGTAGCATCAGATACGCAGTATTTT. This encodes CASSLAGVASDTQYF.

This clonotype was recorded many times. The V and J genes are TRBV6-1 and TRBJ2-5, with 7 bases fitting TRBD2. The CDR3 is made up of 15 amino acids. Germline CDR1 is MNHNS and CDR2 is SASEGT. The J segment lost 1 base and the V segment lost 7 bases, leaving 9 bases of the junction unmatched. This CDR3 is CASMPGTGGQETQYF. DNA of the CDR3: TGTGCCAGCATGCCCGGTACGGGAGGCCAAGAGACCCAGTACTTC.

This clonotype has at least ten counts. The rearrangement joins TRBV28 to TRBJ1-4; D is uncertain. The CDR3 loop spans 12 amino acids. V was pared by 5 bases and J by 4 bases, with 5 bases between. Germline CDR1 reads MDHEN; CDR2 reads SYDVKM. Here the CDR3 reads CASSTGNEKLFF. CDR3 DNA: TGTGCCAGCAGTACCGGTAATGAAAAACTGTTTTTT.

This sequence joins TRBV6-5 and TRBJ2-1; 8 positions match TRBD2. The ends lost 2 bases at V and 7 bases at J; junction bases unmatched: 4. From germline, CDR1 is MNHEY and CDR2 SVGAGI. This CDR3 contains 14 residues. The CDR3: CASSYREGINEQFF. The CDR3 DNA follows: TGTGCCAGCAGTTACCGGGAGGGCATAAATGAGCAGTTCTTC.